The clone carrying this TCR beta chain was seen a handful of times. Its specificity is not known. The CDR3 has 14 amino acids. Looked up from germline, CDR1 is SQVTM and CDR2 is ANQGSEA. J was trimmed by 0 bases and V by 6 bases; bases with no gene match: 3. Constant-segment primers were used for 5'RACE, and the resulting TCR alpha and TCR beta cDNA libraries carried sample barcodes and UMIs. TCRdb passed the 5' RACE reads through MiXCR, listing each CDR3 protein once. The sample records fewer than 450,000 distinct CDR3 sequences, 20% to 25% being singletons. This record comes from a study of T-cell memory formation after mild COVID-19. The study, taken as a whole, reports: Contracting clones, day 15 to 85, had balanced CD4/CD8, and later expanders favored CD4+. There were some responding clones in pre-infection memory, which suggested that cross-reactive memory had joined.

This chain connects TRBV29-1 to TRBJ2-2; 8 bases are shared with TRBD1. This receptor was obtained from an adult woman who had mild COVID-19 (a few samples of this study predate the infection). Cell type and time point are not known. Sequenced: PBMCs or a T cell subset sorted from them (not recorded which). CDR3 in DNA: TGCAGCGTCGTGGACAGGGCGAACACCGGGGAGCTGTTTTTT. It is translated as CSVVDRANTGELFF.